Here is one T cell receptor beta chain with its context. V trimming: 7 bases; J trimming: 2 bases; junction bases outside the gene matches: 7. The germline gives CDR1 SGHVS, CDR2 FQNEAQ. The CDR3 is made up of 14 amino acids. As defined, naive CD8 cells were CD45RO-negative and positively selected for CCR7, with terminally differentiated effector memory CD45RA+ cells excluded. The entry originates in a study of shared clonotypes between healthy human individuals. Using immunoSEQ multiplex PCR, the repertoire was profiled, and TCRdb retains in-frame clones only, with some absent. The repertoire holds some 2.1 million clones, about 95% seen once, with approximately 1.2% in the top ten.

This TCR derives from a man between 18 and 29 years old in good health. Material: naive CD8+ T cells sorted from blood. The chain links TRBV7-8 to TRBJ2-7; 8 positions match TRBD1. The CDR3 nucleotides are TGTGCCAGCACCGCAGGGGGCTGGACCTACGAGCAGTACTTC. Translating gives CASTAGGWTYEQYF. The full variable domain, completed using reference TRBV7-8 and TRBJ2-7, is GAGVSQSPRYKVAKRGQDVALRCDPISGHVSLFWYQQALGQGPEFLTYFQNEAQLDKSGLPSDRFFAERPEGSVSTLKIQRTQQEDSAVYLCASTAGGWTYEQYFGPGTRLTVT.